This TCR beta chain is drawn from a study of shared clonotypes between healthy human individuals (dated by TCRdb to 2020 to 2021). For the wider study: The cohort included three men and two women between 18 and 49 years of age. Different laboratories and diverse techniques were used to prepare libraries and sequence TCR repertoires, to increase sequencing depth and limit assay-specific biases. Each donor's leukapheresis produced roughly between roughly 0.94 and 9.5 billion PBMCs. To estimate repertoire size and how much clonotype sharing occurs between individuals, the study deeply sequenced the blood TCR repertoires of five healthy adults. Per donor, three plates each were used for CD4 naive and CD4 memory, two for CD8 naive, and one for CD8 memory. Summary of the overall study and its limitations: Pairwise subsampling led to the expectation that sequencing depth would affect the degree of clonotype sharing among donors. When four donors were compared, the shared fraction of clonotypes was around 5% for naive CD4, roughly 3.3% for naive CD8, roughly 2.5% for memory CD4, and 0.35% to 0.5% for memory CD8. Incomplete sequencing was indicated by rarefaction of sorted-subset datasets, despite the large sequencing depth. Sampling was restricted to blood, and TCR repertoires in tissues likely differ from the TCR repertoires found in blood. Clonotypes shared by all four sorted-subset donors showed higher generation probabilities than non-shared clonotypes. Estimated clonotype richness was generally larger for naive than for memory subsets. Because the study included only a small number of donors, the genetic and exposure-history diversity represented was limited.

Using the deep immunoSEQ assay, multiplex PCR amplified TCR CDR3 regions from genomic DNA. Extracted genomic DNA from each cell subset was distributed evenly across all wells of several immunoSEQ 96-well plates, and each plate was treated as a replicate. For sorted subsets, each replicate PCR was loaded with approximately 0.2 ug genomic DNA, equivalent to 30,000 or so T cell genomes. Purified libraries were measured with a Qubit 3.0 fluorometer, size-checked on a Bioanalyzer 2100, and measured again with the KAPA Library Quantification kit. Each immunoSEQ 96-well plate was sequenced on its own single-read 150-cycle Illumina NextSeq 550 flow cell. The source study handled its data this way. Because only junctional sequences without quality scores were contained in the immunoSEQ output, filtering matching that applied to full-length reads could not be performed. To assign V/J genes and CDR3, sequences were annotated against IMGT germline references using PyIR, a Python wrapper for IgBLAST v1.9. Reads were removed for weak V/J assignments (E-value above 1e-6), missing CDR3, stop codons, out-of-frame junctions, or ambiguous translated residues. V3J clonotypes were defined by identical inferred V gene, J gene, and CDR3 amino acid sequence. Percentage overlap between repertoires was calculated by dividing the number of shared unique clonotypes by the size of the smaller repertoire. Repertoire richness was assessed with RTK rarefaction, the Chao1 estimator, and Recon v2.1 estimates of unobserved clonotypes. Generation probabilities for all TCRbeta clonotypes obtained by the gDNA method from a handful of donors were computed using OLGA. The immuneACCESS repertoire file appears here via TCRdb, limited to in-frame rearrangements. These files lack a portion of the clones; in checked studies, under half of the deficit traces to unresolved V genes, and the cause of the others is not known. The V and J calls and the clone size are those of that table, but D and trimming were determined from the DNA. The sample yields over 400,000 clones; approximately 94% were counted once. The top ten clonotypes cover approximately 0.067% of the sample.

Donors were healthy HIV-negative adults with no recently reported acute infections or vaccinations. Only Caucasian adults living in Nashville, Tennessee, USA were represented among the donors. CD4+ T cells were enriched by magnetic negative selection, after which naive cells were positively selected on CD45RA and the negative fraction was taken as the memory subset. Blood was obtained by leukapheresis, after which PBMCs were separated by Ficoll-Histopaque density gradient centrifugation and cryopreserved in liquid nitrogen vapor phase. Analytical flow cytometry was used to check the purity and quantity of every magnetically sorted T cell population. From each sorted fraction, genomic DNA was isolated and quantified by UV absorbance on a Nanodrop 2000c. On this clone: Its specific antigen is unknown. Base qualities are not at hand, and no much larger clone is one base apart.

Trimming leaves V shorter by 4 bases and J shorter by 1 base, with the junction holding 12 bases beyond the gene matches. From the cysteine through the phenylalanine, the CDR3 covers 17 amino acids. Left in the record is the CDR3 DNA by itself, 51 bases read in frame from the first base. Based on the germline V gene (reference sequence), the CDR1 and CDR2 sequences are SGHKS and YYEKEE. Recombination linked TRBV5-5 to TRBJ2-3; a stretch of 7 junction bases matches TRBD1. What was sequenced was naive CD4+ T cells sorted from blood. Per the publication, the cell subset or site label means: CD45RA+ positively selected. The source is a woman aged 25-40 years in good health. The encoded CDR3 is CASSPPTGADGTDTQYF. The sequence in DNA is TGTGCCAGCAGCCCCCCCACAGGGGCAGACGGCACAGATACGCAGTATTTT.